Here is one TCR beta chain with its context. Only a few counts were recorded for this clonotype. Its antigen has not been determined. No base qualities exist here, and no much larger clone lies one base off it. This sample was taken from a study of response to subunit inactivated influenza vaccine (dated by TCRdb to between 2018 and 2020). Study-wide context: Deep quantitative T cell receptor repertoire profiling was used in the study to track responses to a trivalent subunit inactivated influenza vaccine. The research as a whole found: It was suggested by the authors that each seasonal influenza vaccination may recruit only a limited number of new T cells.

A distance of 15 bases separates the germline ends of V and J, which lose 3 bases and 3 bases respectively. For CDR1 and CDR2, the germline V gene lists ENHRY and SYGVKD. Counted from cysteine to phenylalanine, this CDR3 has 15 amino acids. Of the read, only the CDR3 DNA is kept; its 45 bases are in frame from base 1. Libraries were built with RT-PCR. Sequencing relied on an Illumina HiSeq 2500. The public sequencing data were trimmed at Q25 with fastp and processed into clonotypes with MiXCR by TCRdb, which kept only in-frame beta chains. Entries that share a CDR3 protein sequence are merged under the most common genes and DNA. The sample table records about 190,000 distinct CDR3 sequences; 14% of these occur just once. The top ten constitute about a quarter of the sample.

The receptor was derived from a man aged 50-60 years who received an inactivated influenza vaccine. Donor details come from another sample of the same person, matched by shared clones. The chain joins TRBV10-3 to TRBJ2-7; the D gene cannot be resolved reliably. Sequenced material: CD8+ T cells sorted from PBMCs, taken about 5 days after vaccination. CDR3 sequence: CAISDPGSPFYEQYF. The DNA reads TGTGCCATCAGTGATCCCGGGTCCCCCTTCTACGAGCAGTACTTC.